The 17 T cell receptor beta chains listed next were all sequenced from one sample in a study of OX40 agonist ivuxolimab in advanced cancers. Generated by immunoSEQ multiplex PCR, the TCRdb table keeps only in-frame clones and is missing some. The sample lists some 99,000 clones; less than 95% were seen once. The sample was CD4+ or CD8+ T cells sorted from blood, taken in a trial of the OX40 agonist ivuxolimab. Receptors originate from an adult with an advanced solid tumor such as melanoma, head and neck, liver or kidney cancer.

The CDR3 loop reads CASSSDGTYEQYF. CDR3 bases: TGTGCCAGCAGTTCGGACGGAACCTACGAGCAGTACTTC. This chain joins TRBV6-5 and TRBJ2-5; D is uncertain. The J call is uncertain, as TRBJ2-7 better fits the DNA end. Germline lookup yields CDR1 MNHEY and CDR2 SVGAGI. The CDR3 is 13 amino acids.

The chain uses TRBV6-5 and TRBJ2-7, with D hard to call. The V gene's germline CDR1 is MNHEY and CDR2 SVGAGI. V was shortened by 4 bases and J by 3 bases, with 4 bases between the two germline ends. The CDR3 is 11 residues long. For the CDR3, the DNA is TGTGCCAGCAGTTCCCGCTACGAGCAGTACTTC. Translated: CASSSRYEQYF.

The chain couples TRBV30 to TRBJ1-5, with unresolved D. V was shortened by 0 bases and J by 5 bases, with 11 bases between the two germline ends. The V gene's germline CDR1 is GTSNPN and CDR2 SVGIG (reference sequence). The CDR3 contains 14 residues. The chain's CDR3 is CAWSVRASDQPQHF. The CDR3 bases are TGTGCCTGGAGTGTAAGGGCCTCCGATCAGCCCCAGCATTTT. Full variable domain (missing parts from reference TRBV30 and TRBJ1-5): SQTIHQWPATLVQPVGSPLSLECTVEGTSNPNLYWYRQAAGRGLQLLFYSVGIGQISSEVPQNLSASRPQDRQFILSSKKLLLSDSGFYLCAWSVRASDQPQHFGDGTRLSIL.

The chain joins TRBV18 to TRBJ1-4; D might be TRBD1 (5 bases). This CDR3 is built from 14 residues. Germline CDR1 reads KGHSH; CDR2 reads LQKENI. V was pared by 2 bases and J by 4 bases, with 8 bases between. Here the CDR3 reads CASSPRGGNEKLFF. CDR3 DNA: TGTGCCAGCTCACCAAGGGGAGGTAATGAAAAACTGTTTTTT. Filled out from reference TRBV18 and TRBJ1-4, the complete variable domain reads NAGVMQNPRHLVRRRGQEARLRCSPMKGHSHVYWYRQLPEEGLKFMVYLQKENIIDESGMPKERFSAEFPKEGPSILRIQQVVRGDSAAYFCASSPRGGNEKLFFGSGTQLSVL.

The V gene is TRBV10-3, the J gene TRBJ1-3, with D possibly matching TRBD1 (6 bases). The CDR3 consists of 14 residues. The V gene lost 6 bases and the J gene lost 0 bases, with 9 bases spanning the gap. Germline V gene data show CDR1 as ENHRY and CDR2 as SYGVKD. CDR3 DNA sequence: TGTGCCATCAGACTGGACAGCTCTGGAAACACCATATATTTT. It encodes CAIRLDSSGNTIYF.

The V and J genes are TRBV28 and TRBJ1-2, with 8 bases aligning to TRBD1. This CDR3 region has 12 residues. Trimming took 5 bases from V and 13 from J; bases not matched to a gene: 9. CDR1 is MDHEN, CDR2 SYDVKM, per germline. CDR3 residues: CASSPMATGATF. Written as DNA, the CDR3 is TGTGCCAGCAGTCCAATGGCGACAGGGGCCACCTTC.

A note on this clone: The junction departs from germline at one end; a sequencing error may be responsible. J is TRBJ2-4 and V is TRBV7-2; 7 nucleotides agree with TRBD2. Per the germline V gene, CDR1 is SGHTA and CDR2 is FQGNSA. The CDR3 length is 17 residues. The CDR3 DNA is TGTGCCAGCAGCTTCCCCGGCGGCGGGAGAGCCCAAAACATTCAGTACTTC. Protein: CASSFPGGGRAQNIQYF.

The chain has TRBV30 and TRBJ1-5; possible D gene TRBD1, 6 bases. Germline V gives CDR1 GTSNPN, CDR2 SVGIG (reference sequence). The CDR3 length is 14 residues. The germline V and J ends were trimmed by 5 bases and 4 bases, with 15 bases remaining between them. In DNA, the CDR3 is TGTGCCTGGGCCCAAGGACAGAATAATCAGCCCCAGCATTTT. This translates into CAWAQGQNNQPQHF.

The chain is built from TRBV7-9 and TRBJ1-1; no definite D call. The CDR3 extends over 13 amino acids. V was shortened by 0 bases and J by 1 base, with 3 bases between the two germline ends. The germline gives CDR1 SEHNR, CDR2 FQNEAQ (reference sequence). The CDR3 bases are TGTGCCAGCAGCTTAGCCACGAACACTGAAGCTTTCTTT. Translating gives CASSLATNTEAFF.

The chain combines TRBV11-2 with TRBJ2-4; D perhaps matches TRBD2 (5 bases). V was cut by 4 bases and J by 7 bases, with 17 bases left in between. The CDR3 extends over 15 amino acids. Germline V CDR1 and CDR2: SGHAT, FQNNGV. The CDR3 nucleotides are TGTGCCAGCAGCTCCCCTCGGGCCCGAGGGAACATTCAGTACTTC. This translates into CASSSPRARGNIQYF.

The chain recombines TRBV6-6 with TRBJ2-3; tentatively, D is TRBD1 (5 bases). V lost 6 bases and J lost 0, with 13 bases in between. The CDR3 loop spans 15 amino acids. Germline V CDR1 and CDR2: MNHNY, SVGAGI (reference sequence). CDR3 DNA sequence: TGTGCCAGCAGGAGAAGGGGCATGAGCACAGATACGCAGTATTTT. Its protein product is CASRRRGMSTDTQYF.

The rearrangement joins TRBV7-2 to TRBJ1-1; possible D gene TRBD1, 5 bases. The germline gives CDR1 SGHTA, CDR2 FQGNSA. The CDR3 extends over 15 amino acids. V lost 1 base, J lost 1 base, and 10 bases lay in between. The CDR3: CASSLGPTGNTEAFF. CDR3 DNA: TGTGCCAGCAGCTTAGGGCCTACAGGGAACACTGAAGCTTTCTTT.

The CDR3 protein is CASSARGAPYEQYF. CDR3 in DNA: TGTGCCAGCAGCGCCCGCGGGGCCCCCTACGAGCAGTACTTC. This chain connects TRBV9 to TRBJ2-5, with D tentatively TRBD2 (6 bases). Near its end, the DNA agrees better with TRBJ2-7, so the J call may be wrong. The CDR3 is 14 residues long. The germline V gene has CDR1 SGDLS and CDR2 YYNGEE.

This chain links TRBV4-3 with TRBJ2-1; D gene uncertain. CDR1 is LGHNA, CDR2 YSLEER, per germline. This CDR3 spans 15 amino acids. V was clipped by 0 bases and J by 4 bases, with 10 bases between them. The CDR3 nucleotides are TGCGCCAGCAGCCAAGATCGCCGGCCATACAATGAGCAGTTCTTC. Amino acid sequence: CASSQDRRPYNEQFF.

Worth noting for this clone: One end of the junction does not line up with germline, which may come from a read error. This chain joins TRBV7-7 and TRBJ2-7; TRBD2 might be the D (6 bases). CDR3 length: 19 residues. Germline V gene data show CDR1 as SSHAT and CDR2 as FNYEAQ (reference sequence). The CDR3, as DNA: TGTGCTAGCAGCCTGGCCCGGGAGTTGTTTTACTGGGTAACCTACGAGCAGTACTTC. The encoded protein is CASSLARELFYWVTYEQYF.

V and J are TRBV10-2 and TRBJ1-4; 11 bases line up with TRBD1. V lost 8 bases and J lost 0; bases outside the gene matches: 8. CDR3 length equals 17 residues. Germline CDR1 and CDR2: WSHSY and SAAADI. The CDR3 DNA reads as TGCGCCAGCCGGGACAGGGGGGATCCTGCAACTAATGAAAAACTGTTTTTT. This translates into CASRDRGDPATNEKLFF.

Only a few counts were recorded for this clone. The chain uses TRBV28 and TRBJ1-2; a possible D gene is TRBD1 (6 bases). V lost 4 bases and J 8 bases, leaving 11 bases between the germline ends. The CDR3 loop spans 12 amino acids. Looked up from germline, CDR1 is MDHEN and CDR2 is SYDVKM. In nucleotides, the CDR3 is TGTGCCAGCAGTTCGGGGACATCAGGCTACACCTTC. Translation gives CASSSGTSGYTF.